The entry that follows covers one T cell receptor (beta chain) sequence. The antigen remains unidentified. These data originate in a study of cytomegalovirus exposure and HLA in healthy donors. This CDR3 spans 12 amino acids. Germline values: CDR1 SGHAT, CDR2 FQNNGV. V lost 4 bases to trimming and J lost 5 bases, with 9 bases between them. The PCR had 60 Vbeta and 13 Jbeta primers. TCRdb's table, derived via immunoSEQ multiplex PCR, lists solely in-frame clones and lacks some. There are some 130,000 clones in the sample; about two thirds occur only once, and approximately 2.6% lies in the top ten. Overall study results and limits: The authors later found TCR association rates varying by HLA locus, with DRB1 most and HLA-C fewest. Specific recognition of CMV antigens was confirmed in vitro for a few chains (all CMV-associated). TCR sequences were mostly rare, though some public TCRs occurred in many donors. When a later analysis compared HLA-associated TCR beta chains with equally common others, the HLA-associated chains turned out to be more clonally expanded and to have lower generation probabilities.

The origin of this receptor is a woman aged 55-69 years in good health and CMV-seropositive. This chain joins TRBV11-2 and TRBJ2-7; D not resolved. Sequencing used PBMCs. The CDR3 spells CASSSNNHEQYF. The CDR3 region has the DNA TGTGCCAGCAGCTCCAACAACCACGAGCAGTACTTC.